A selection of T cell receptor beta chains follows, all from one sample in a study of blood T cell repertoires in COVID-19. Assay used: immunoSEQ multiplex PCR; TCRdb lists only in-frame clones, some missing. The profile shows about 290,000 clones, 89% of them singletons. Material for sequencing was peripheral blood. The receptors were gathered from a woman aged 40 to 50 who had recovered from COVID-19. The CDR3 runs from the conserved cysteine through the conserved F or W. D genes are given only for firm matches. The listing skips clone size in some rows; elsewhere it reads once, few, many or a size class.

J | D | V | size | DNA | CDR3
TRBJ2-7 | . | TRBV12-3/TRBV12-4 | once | TGTGCCAGCAGCCCTGCGGGCCGCGAGCAGTACTTC | CASSPAGREQYF
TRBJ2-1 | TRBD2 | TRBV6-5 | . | TGTGCCAGCACCCTGGGACTAGTCCCACACAATGAGCAGTTCTTC | CASTLGLVPHNEQFF
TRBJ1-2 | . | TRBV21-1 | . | TGTGCCAGCAGCAAACCTTGGGACAGGCCATCCCACTATGGCTACACCTTC | CASSKPWDRPSHYGYTF
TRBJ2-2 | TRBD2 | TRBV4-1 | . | TGCGCCAGCAGCCCAGCGACGGGACTAGCGGGAGGGCCCACCGGGGAGCTGTTTTTT | CASSPATGLAGGPTGELFF
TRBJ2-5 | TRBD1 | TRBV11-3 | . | TGTGCCAGCAGCAAGTACCAGGGGGCCCCCGGAGAGACCCAGTACTTC | CASSKYQGAPGETQYF
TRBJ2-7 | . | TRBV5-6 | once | TGTGCCAGCATCTCCCGGGGGTACGAGCAGTACTTC | CASISRGYEQYF
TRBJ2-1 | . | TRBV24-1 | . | TGTGCCACCAGTGATCCGGGAGCGGCCAACAATGAGCAGTTCTTC | CATSDPGAANNEQFF
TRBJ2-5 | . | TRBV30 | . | TGTGCCTGGAGGGCGCCAGGGGCTAAAGAGACCCAGTACTTC | CAWRAPGAKETQYF
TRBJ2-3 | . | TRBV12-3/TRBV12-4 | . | TGTGCCAGCAGTTTAGCCGAGTGGGATACGCAGTATTTT | CASSLAEWDTQYF
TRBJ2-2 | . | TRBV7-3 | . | TGTGCCAGCAGCCCGGGGGTAGTGAGGTCCGTCGGGGAGCTGTTTTTT | CASSPGVVRSVGELFF
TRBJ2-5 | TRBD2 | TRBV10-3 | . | TGTGCCATCAGTGAGCGGACTAGCGGGATTCAGACCCAGTACTTC | CAISERTSGIQTQYF
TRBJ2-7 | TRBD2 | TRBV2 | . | TGTGCCAGCCTAGCGGGCTACGAGCAGTACTTC | CASLAGYEQYF
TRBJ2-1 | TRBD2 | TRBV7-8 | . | TGTGCCAGCAGACCTGGACTAGATCTTTCCCCTCTACGAGGGGAGCAGTTCTTC | CASRPGLDLSPLRGEQFF
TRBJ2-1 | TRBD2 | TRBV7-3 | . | TGTGCCAGCAGCCCTAGCGGGAGCCTCTCCTACAATGAGCAGTTCTTC | CASSPSGSLSYNEQFF
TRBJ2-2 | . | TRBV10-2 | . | TGCGCCAGCAGTGAGTCGACAGGTACCGGGGAGCTGTTTTTT | CASSESTGTGELFF
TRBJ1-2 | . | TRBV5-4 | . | TGTGCCAGCAGCGAGGGCGGGGCCTATGGCTACACCTTC | CASSEGGAYGYTF
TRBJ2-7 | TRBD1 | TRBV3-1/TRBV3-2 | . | TGTGCCAGCAGCCGAGGGACAGGGGGCAGTTACGAGCAGTACTTC | CASSRGTGGSYEQYF
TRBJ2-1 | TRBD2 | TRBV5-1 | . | TGCGCCAGCAGCTCCTCTAGCGGGAGTTCGTACAATGAGCAGTTCTTC | CASSSSSGSSYNEQFF
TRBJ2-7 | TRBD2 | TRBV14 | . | TGTGCCAGCAGCCAAGTAGGGACTACCACACATCATGGCTACGAGCAGTACTTC | CASSQVGTTTHHGYEQYF
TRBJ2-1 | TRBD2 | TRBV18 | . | TGTGCCAGCTCACCCGTCAGCGGGAGACCCTTAGGGGAGAATGAGCAGTTCTTC | CASSPVSGRPLGENEQFF
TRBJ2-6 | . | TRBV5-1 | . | TGCGCCAGCAGCTGGGCGGTCGGGGGACTCAACTCTGGGGCCAACGTCCTGACTTTC | CASSWAVGGLNSGANVLTF
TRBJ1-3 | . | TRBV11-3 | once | TGTGCCAGCAGCTTACCCCGGGACTCTGGAAACACCATATATTTT | CASSLPRDSGNTIYF
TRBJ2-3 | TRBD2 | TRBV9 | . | TGTGCCAGCAGCGTACACCCGACTAGCGGGAGACAAGCAGATACGCAGTATTTT | CASSVHPTSGRQADTQYF
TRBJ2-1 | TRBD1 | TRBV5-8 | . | TGTGCCAGCAGCCGGGACAGGGCAGGGGAGCAGTTCTTC | CASSRDRAGEQFF
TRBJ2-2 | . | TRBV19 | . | TGTGCCAGTACCGAGATCAGCCTAGGGAACACCGGGGAGCTGTTTTTT | CASTEISLGNTGELFF
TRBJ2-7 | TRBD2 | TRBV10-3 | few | TGTGCCATCAGCCCGGGACTAGCGGGAGACGAGCAGTACTTC | CAISPGLAGDEQYF
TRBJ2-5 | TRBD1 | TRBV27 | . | TGTGCCAGCAAACCGGGACAGGTCGGGGAGACCCAGTACTTC | CASKPGQVGETQYF
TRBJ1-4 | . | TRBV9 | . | TGTGCCAGCAGCGTAGCTAGGCCACCAAAATCAGGGGAAAAACTGTTTTTT | CASSVARPPKSGEKLFF
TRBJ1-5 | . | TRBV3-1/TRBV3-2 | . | TGTGCCAGCAGCCATGCTGCCCAGGGGCAGCCCCAGCATTTT | CASSHAAQGQPQHF
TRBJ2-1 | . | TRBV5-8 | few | TGTGCCAGCAGCTTGGAATTTGATCGGGAGCAGTTCTTC | CASSLEFDREQFF
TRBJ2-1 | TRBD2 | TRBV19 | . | TGTGCCAGTAGTATAGTGTCCCTCGGACTAGCGCTCCATGAGCAGTTCTTC | CASSIVSLGLALHEQFF
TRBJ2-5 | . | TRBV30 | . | TGTGCCTGGAGTGTACTGGAGACCCAGTACTTC | CAWSVLETQYF
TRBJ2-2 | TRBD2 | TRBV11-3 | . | TGTGCCAGCAGCTTAGGTCGTTCTAGCGGGAGACTCCACCGGGAGCTGTTTTTT | CASSLGRSSGRLHRELFF
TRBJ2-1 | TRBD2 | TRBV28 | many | TGTGCCAGCAGTATGACTAGCGGGAGCCCCTACAATGAGCAGTTCTTC | CASSMTSGSPYNEQFF
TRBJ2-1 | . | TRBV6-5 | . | TGTGCCAGCAGGATTGGGGGCCGCAATGAGCAGTTCTTC | CASRIGGRNEQFF
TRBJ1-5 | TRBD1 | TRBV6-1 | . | TGTGCCAGCAGTGACCGGGGACAGTCTTATCAGCCCCAGCATTTT | CASSDRGQSYQPQHF
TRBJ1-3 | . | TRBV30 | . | TGTGCCTGGAGATTTGACCCGGGAAACACCATATATTTT | CAWRFDPGNTIYF
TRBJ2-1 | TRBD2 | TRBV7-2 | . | TGTGCCAGCAGCCCTTCGACTAGCGGGAGTTCCAATGAGCAGTTCTTC | CASSPSTSGSSNEQFF
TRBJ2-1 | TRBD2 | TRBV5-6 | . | TGTGCCAGCAGCCCAAAACTAGCGTGGGATGAGCAGCTCTTC | CASSPKLAWDEQLF
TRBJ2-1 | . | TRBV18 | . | TGTGCCAGCTCACCTCCCAACCTCGCCATTGGGGGGAACAATGAGCAGTTCTTC | CASSPPNLAIGGNNEQFF
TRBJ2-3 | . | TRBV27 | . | TGTGCCAGCAGTCCCTGGGACTCAGGAGCTGATACGCAGTATTTT | CASSPWDSGADTQYF
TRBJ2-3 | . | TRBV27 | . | TGTGCCAGCAGTTTATATGGTAGGAGAGGTATCACAGATACGCAGTATTTT | CASSLYGRRGITDTQYF
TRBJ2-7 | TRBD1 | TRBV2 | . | TGTGCCAGCACCTCAGGACAGGACCCCTACGAGCAGTACTTC | CASTSGQDPYEQYF
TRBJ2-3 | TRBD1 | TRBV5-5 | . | TGTGCCAGCAGCCTCGGGACAGGGGTCCCAGATACGCAGTATTTT | CASSLGTGVPDTQYF
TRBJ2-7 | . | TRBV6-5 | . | TGTGCCAGCAGTTTCCAGGGCGGGATTCGCGACGAGCAGTACTTC | CASSFQGGIRDEQYF
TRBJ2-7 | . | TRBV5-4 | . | TGTGCCAGCAGCTTAGACGGGACCTACGAGCAGTACTTC | CASSLDGTYEQYF
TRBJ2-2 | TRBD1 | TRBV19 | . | TGTGCCAGCGGACCAACAGGGGGGAACACCGGGGAGCTGTTTTTT | CASGPTGGNTGELFF
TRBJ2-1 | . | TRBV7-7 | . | TGTGCCAGCAGCCTACCACCGGGAGATTTGAATGAGCAGTTCTTC | CASSLPPGDLNEQFF
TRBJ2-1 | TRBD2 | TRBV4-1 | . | TGCGCCAGCAGCCAAGTATCGACTAGCAGGCAGTTCTTC | CASSQVSTSRQFF
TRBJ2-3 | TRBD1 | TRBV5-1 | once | TGCGCCAGCAGCTTGGGACAGGGTGGAGATACGCAGTATTTT | CASSLGQGGDTQYF
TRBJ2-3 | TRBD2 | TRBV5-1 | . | TGCGCCAGCAGCCGATCGACTAGCGGGATGCAAACTAGCACAGATACGCAGTATTTT | CASSRSTSGMQTSTDTQYF
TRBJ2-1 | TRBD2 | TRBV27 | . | TGTGCCAGCAGTTTATCTACTGGCGGGAGCATCTACAATGAGCAGTTCTTC | CASSLSTGGSIYNEQFF